The clone carrying this TCR beta chain was counted only a few times. Noted treatment: oral pan-JAK inhibitor, 5-10 mg twice daily. Researchers took lesional scalp punch biopsies and peripheral blood from people who were alopecia areata patients. The researchers isolated CD4+ and CD8+ T cells from PBMCs by sorting. Reverse transcribed after extraction, RNA yielded cDNA as the sequencing template. Here immunoSEQ multiplex PCR was the method, and the copy in TCRdb shows in-frame clones only, minus some. The table lists over 60,000 clones, around 46% of them singletons. CDR1 and CDR2 from the germline V gene are MNHEY and SMNVEV (reference sequence). The CDR3 sequence is 16 residues long. V was trimmed by 3 bases and J by 0 bases, leaving 11 bases between them. These data are taken from a study of CD8+ T cells in alopecia areata.

The chain is built from TRBV27 and TRBJ2-2, with unresolved D. The sequenced sample was CD8+ T cells sorted from blood, obtained around week 37, from a patient treated with tofacitinib. This clonotype was sampled from a human donor with alopecia areata. The CDR3 DNA follows: TGTGCCAGCAGTTTCTTGGCCCAATCGAACACCGGGGAGCTGTTTTTT. Its translation is CASSFLAQSNTGELFF.